Below are 18 T cell receptor beta chains sequenced from a single sample in a study of shared T cell receptors in the human thymus. The assay was immunoSEQ multiplex PCR, and TCRdb's table has in-frame clones only and misses some. There are 700,000 to 750,000 clones in the sample; approximately 85% occur only once, and 0.0095% to 0.011% lies in the top ten. The same data also went into a second study, on human thymus T cells.

Material for sequencing was thymocytes. The receptors shown here come from a girl less than two years old with a congenital heart defect.

This clone was seen once. The chain carries TRBV27 and TRBJ1-5; TRBD1 might be the D (6 bases). V dropped 2 bases and J dropped 7 bases, with 18 bases sitting between them. The CDR3 spans 16 residues. The germline V gene has CDR1 MNHEY and CDR2 SMNVEV (reference sequence). The CDR3 nucleotides read TGTGCCAGCAGTTTAGGAGGGGGAGGGTTCGGGCAGCCCCAGCATTTT. Its protein is CASSLGGGGFGQPQHF.

To note about this clone: Other DNA sequences in the same sample also yield this CDR3. The rearrangement uses TRBV30 and TRBJ1-6; 7 nucleotides match TRBD1. The V and J ends lost 1 base and 6 bases, in that order; junction bases with no gene match: 9. CDR3 length: 16 amino acids. The germline V gene encodes CDR1 GTSNPN and CDR2 SVGIG (reference sequence). The CDR3 here is CAWSAYIRQGNSPLHF. The CDR3 DNA sequence: TGTGCCTGGAGTGCCTACATCCGACAGGGTAATTCACCCCTCCACTTT. The full variable domain, with the rest looked up from reference TRBV30 and TRBJ1-6, is SQTIHQWPATLVQPVGSPLSLECTVEGTSNPNLYWYRQAAGRGLQLLFYSVGIGQISSEVPQNLSASRPQDRQFILSSKKLLLSDSGFYLCAWSAYIRQGNSPLHFGNGTRLTVT.

The J gene is TRBJ2-7, the V gene TRBV6-6; tentative D call: TRBD2 (6 bases). Trimming took 2 bases from V and 5 from J, leaving 13 bases between them. The germline gives CDR1 MNHNY, CDR2 SVGAGI (reference sequence). This CDR3 has 14 residues. CDR3 in DNA: TGTGCCAGCAGTTACGATCGCGGGGTCCACGAGCAGTACTTC. Translation: CASSYDRGVHEQYF.

This chain links TRBV30 with TRBJ2-3; tentatively, D is TRBD1 (6 bases). The CDR3 covers 19 residues. V lost 6 bases, J lost 0 bases, and 28 bases lay in between. From germline, CDR1 is GTSNPN and CDR2 SVGIG (reference sequence). CDR3 residues: CACLGAPGASLLSTDTQYF. The CDR3 region has the DNA TGTGCCTGCCTAGGAGCCCCAGGGGCTTCTCTCCTTAGCACAGATACGCAGTATTTT.

The CDR3 region is CASSQAKRVNTEAFF. The DNA of the CDR3 is TGCGCCAGCAGCCAAGCAAAGCGGGTGAACACTGAAGCTTTCTTT. The chain carries TRBV4-1 and TRBJ1-1, with D uncertain. This CDR3 region has 15 residues. Trimming pared 1 base from V and 0 bases from J, leaving 9 bases between. Germline CDR1 reads MGHRA; CDR2 reads YSYEKL.

The chain uses TRBV6-6 and TRBJ1-2; D is uncertain. The CDR3 is made up of 16 amino acids. The germline gives CDR1 MNHNY, CDR2 SVGAGI (reference sequence). V lost 6 bases, J lost 3 bases, and 20 bases lay in between. The CDR3 nucleotides read TGTGCCAGCAGCCCGCCCTACCGCCGGGGTGACTATGGCTACACCTTC. It codes for CASSPPYRRGDYGYTF.

The chain has TRBV5-6 and TRBJ1-4; TRBD1 matches 8 bases. Germline trimming cut 2 bases from V and 5 bases from J; bases unmatched to any gene: 5. CDR1 SGHDT and CDR2 YYEEEE come from the germline V gene. The CDR3 has 15 amino acids. The CDR3 sequence is CASSFGTGKNEKLFF. CDR3 DNA: TGTGCCAGCAGCTTCGGGACAGGAAAGAATGAAAAACTGTTTTTT.

This clone was counted once. J is TRBJ2-1 and V is TRBV6-5; 10 nucleotides line up with TRBD1. This CDR3 is 15 amino acids long. The germline V gene has CDR1 MNHEY and CDR2 SVGAGI. V was clipped by 6 bases and J by 4 bases; unmatched bases: 6. The DNA for the CDR3 is TGTGCCAGCAGCCCCGGGACAGGGGTTTACAATGAGCAGTTCTTC. It yields the protein CASSPGTGVYNEQFF.

The rearrangement joins TRBV27 to TRBJ1-5; 11 nucleotides line up with TRBD1. Germline CDR1 and CDR2: MNHEY and SMNVEV (reference sequence). V lost 5 bases and J lost 6; bases outside the gene matches: 12. There are 17 residues in the CDR3. The CDR3 DNA sequence: TGTGCCAGCAGTAACGACCCCGGACAGGGGGCGATTCAGCCCCAGCATTTT. It codes for CASSNDPGQGAIQPQHF.

The rearrangement joins TRBV4-3 to TRBJ1-6, with a weak D call TRBD1 (5 bases). The CDR3 length is 15 residues. The germline V and J ends were trimmed by 3 bases and 5 bases, with 11 bases remaining between them. CDR1 and CDR2 (germline): LGHNA, YSLEER. CDR3 sequence reads: CASSQGGTNNSPLHF. As DNA, the CDR3 is TGCGCCAGCAGCCAGGGGGGAACTAATAATTCACCCCTCCACTTT.

The chain couples TRBV7-3 to TRBJ2-5; TRBD2 matches at 10 bases. The trim removed 3 bases at V and 5 bases at J, leaving 12 bases unmatched. Germline V lookup: CDR1 SGHTA, CDR2 FQGTGA. The CDR3 spans 17 residues. This CDR3 is CASSFASGGASSETQYF. DNA for the CDR3: TGTGCCAGCAGCTTCGCAAGCGGGGGGGCCAGTTCGGAGACCCAGTACTTC.

The chain employs TRBV5-8 and TRBJ2-2; 11 bases match TRBD1. CDR3 length: 15 residues. V shed 5 bases, J shed 7 bases, and the junction held 7 bases outside the gene matches. Germline CDR1 SGHTS, CDR2 YDEGEE. This CDR3 is CASRKPGQGGGELFF. CDR3 in DNA: TGTGCCAGCAGGAAGCCGGGACAGGGGGGCGGGGAGCTGTTTTTT.

In its sample, this clone was seen once. The genes are TRBV2 and TRBJ1-2, with a weak D call TRBD1 (6 bases). Trimming removed 4 bases at V and 2 bases at J, with 23 bases between. CDR1 is SNHLY and CDR2 is FYNNEI in the germline V gene. This CDR3 spans 18 amino acids. As DNA, the CDR3 is TGTGCCAGCAGTGCTAGTCGGGACACATCCCCCAAAAACTATGGCTACACCTTC. Encoded protein: CASSASRDTSPKNYGYTF.

The chain combines TRBV28 with TRBJ2-1; 7 bases are a match to TRBD2. CDR1 and CDR2 (germline): MDHEN, SYDVKM. The trim removed 8 bases at V and 2 bases at J, leaving 0 bases unmatched. The CDR3 runs to 12 residues. The CDR3: CASGGAYNEQFF. The CDR3 DNA is TGTGCCAGCGGGGGGGCCTACAATGAGCAGTTCTTC.

The rearrangement joins TRBV10-3 to TRBJ1-2; the D is unclear. This CDR3 is built from 13 residues. The germline V and J ends were trimmed by 4 bases and 7 bases, with 13 bases remaining between them. From germline, CDR1 is ENHRY and CDR2 SYGVKD. The CDR3 loop is CAISGWQEGGYTF. Here the CDR3 DNA reads TGTGCCATCAGTGGCTGGCAGGAGGGTGGCTACACCTTC.

With respect to this clone: At one of its ends the junction is not consistent with the germline gene, which may arise from a read error. The rearrangement links TRBV5-1 to TRBJ1-1; 7 bases agree with TRBD1. The CDR3 totals 17 residues. The germline CDR1 and CDR2 sequences are SGHRS and YFSETQ. CDR3: CASSSPKPQGVNTEAFF. In DNA, the CDR3 is TGCGCCAGCAGCTCACCTAAACCCCAGGGGGTGAATACTGAAGCTTTCTTT.

A word on this clone: Germline and junction disagree at one end, which may indicate a read error. The chain carries TRBV7-7 and TRBJ2-5; 8 bases match TRBD2. CDR3 size: 15 residues. Germline lookup yields CDR1 SSHAT and CDR2 FNYEAQ (reference sequence). The CDR3 loop reads CASTMRTSPQETQYF. The CDR3 DNA reads TGTGCTAGCACAATGAGGACTAGCCCTCAAGAGACCCAGTACTTC.

The chain uses TRBV30 and TRBJ2-5; D possibly corresponds to TRBD2 (7 bases). Germline CDR1 GTSNPN, CDR2 SVGIG (reference sequence). Trimming took off 4 bases at V and 2 bases at J, with 14 bases between the two ends. The CDR3 sequence is 14 residues long. CDR3 in amino acids: CAWTWGGGQETQYF. CDR3 DNA: TGTGCCTGGACTTGGGGAGGGGGGCAAGAGACCCAGTACTTC.